This T cell receptor beta chain comes out of a study of blood T cell repertoires in COVID-19. V gave up 4 bases and J gave up 4 bases, with 14 bases separating them. There are 14 residues in the CDR3. CDR1 MNHEY and CDR2 SVGAGI come from the germline V gene. Authors' analysis steps: The assay estimated nucleated cells by amplifying reference gene primers. TCRdb's copy holds only in-frame clones and misses some; the assay was immunoSEQ multiplex PCR. Clone size and V and J calls were adopted from that table, with D and trimming inferred from the DNA. The sample holds fewer than 250,000 clones; about 80% are singletons and the top ten take under 2%.

The chain joins TRBV6-5 to TRBJ2-7, with a tentative D call TRBD1 (6 bases). Sequencing used peripheral blood. This TCR derives from a woman of 80 years or more with acute or convalescent COVID-19. CDR3 in DNA: TGTGCCAGCAGTTTATCTCCAGGGGCATACGAGCAGTACTTC. Translated: CASSLSPGAYEQYF.